This entry lists 25 T cell receptor beta chains sequenced from one sample in a study of CD8 T cells in ankylosing spondylitis. The study's findings and limits: The study identified a TCR beta motif of about eight highly homologous variants that appeared characteristic of ankylosing spondylitis blood.

From the 5' RACE reads, TCRdb called clonotypes with MiXCR, one entry per CDR3 protein. The table lists approximately 400,000 distinct CDR3 sequences, approximately 17% of them singletons. These receptors lack a known antigen. The sample consisted of blood, either unsorted or a sorted T cell fraction (not recorded which). These receptors were taken from a male donor with ankylosing spondylitis.

The chain is built from TRBV19 and TRBJ1-2; D not certain. Per the germline V gene, CDR1 is LNHDA and CDR2 is SQIVND (reference sequence). The CDR3 consists of 12 residues. V lost 4 bases and J lost 7, with 10 bases in between. CDR3 in DNA: TGTGCCAGTAGTACACCAAGGCTTGGCTACACCTTC. Translating it yields CASSTPRLGYTF.

This clonotype showed up just a few times. This sequence joins TRBV20-1 and TRBJ1-2; the D is unclear. CDR1 DFQATT and CDR2 SNEGSKA come from the germline V gene (reference sequence). CDR3 length equals 13 residues. V shed 2 bases and J shed 2 bases, with 9 bases lying between them. CDR3 in DNA: TGCAGTGCTAGAAACGGGTTCAACTATGGCTACACCTTC. Residues: CSARNGFNYGYTF.

This clonotype was picked up a small number of times. The rearrangement links TRBV9 to TRBJ1-1; D is unclear. Deletions cut 0 bases from V and 3 bases from J, with 15 bases between. This CDR3 spans 16 amino acids. In germline, CDR1 is SGDLS, CDR2 YYNGEE. DNA for the CDR3: TGTGCCAGCAGCGTAGCTGGCACGGCTGCGGACACTGAAGCTTTCTTT. Protein product: CASSVAGTAADTEAFF.

The genes are TRBV12-3 or TRBV12-4 and TRBJ1-2, with 12 bases lining up with TRBD1. V lost 0 bases to trimming and J lost 6 bases; unmatched junction nucleotides: 5. The CDR3 extends over 16 amino acids. The CDR3 coding sequence is TGTGCCAGCAGTTTAGCGGGGACAGGGGGCAGGAATGGCTACACCTTC. Translated: CASSLAGTGGRNGYTF.

The chain recombines TRBV20-1 with TRBJ1-4; 7 positions agree with TRBD1. This CDR3 region has 13 residues. V was pared by 6 bases and J by 6 bases, with 7 bases of the junction left unmatched. The germline V gene has CDR1 DFQATT and CDR2 SNEGSKA (reference sequence). This chain's CDR3 is CSAGQGGYEKLFF. The DNA for the CDR3 is TGCAGTGCGGGCCAGGGGGGGTATGAAAAACTGTTTTTT.

The rearrangement links TRBV2 to TRBJ2-7; 8 bases agree with TRBD2. The CDR3 sequence is 16 residues long. The J segment lost 3 bases and the V segment lost 6 bases, leaving 13 bases of the junction unmatched. Germline-derived CDR1 and CDR2 are SNHLY and FYNNEI. The CDR3 is CASSTGVAGQIYEQYF. CDR3 nucleotide sequence: TGTGCCAGCAGCACAGGAGTAGCGGGACAAATCTACGAGCAGTACTTC.

The chain employs TRBV6-1 and TRBJ2-1; perhaps TRBD2 as D (7 bases). This CDR3 contains 17 residues. Trimming removed 5 bases from V and 0 bases from J, with 17 bases in between. Germline loops: CDR1 MNHNS, CDR2 SASEGT. The CDR3 spells CASSRGGGESSYNEQFF. CDR3 coding DNA: TGTGCCAGCAGTAGGGGGGGCGGGGAAAGCTCCTACAATGAGCAGTTCTTC.

This clonotype has just a few counts. This chain joins TRBV2 and TRBJ1-1; D ambiguous. Trimming pared 6 bases from V and 1 base from J, leaving 9 bases between. The length of the CDR3 is 13 residues. CDR1 is SNHLY and CDR2 is FYNNEI in the germline V gene. CDR3 sequence: CASRPPENTEAFF. The CDR3 region has the DNA TGTGCCAGCAGGCCCCCAGAGAACACTGAAGCTTTCTTT.

This clonotype came up a few times. The chain joins TRBV3-1 to TRBJ1-3, with no clear D. There are 15 residues in the CDR3. V was shortened by 1 base and J by 0 bases, with 7 bases between the two germline ends. Germline loops: CDR1 LGHDT, CDR2 YNNKEL (reference sequence). The CDR3 DNA is TGTGCCAGCAGCCAAGGACCGAACTCTGGAAACACCATATATTTT. This encodes CASSQGPNSGNTIYF.

This clonotype has ten or more counts. The junction departs from germline at one end; a sequencing error may be responsible. The chain is built from TRBV20-1 and TRBJ1-5, with 7 nucleotides matching TRBD1. This CDR3 region has 12 residues. Germline values: CDR1 DFQATT, CDR2 SNEGSKA (reference sequence). This chain's CDR3 is CSATSLVGQISF. DNA for the CDR3: TGCAGTGCTACTAGTCTCGTGGGACAGATCTCTTTT.

Only a few counts were recorded for this clonotype. V is TRBV5-4 and J is TRBJ1-3; 9 bases are shared with TRBD1. Germline-derived CDR1 and CDR2 are SGHNT and YYREEE (reference sequence). The CDR3 totals 17 residues. V shed 4 bases, J shed 4 bases, and the junction held 12 bases outside the gene matches. The CDR3 nucleotides are TGTGCCAGCAGCCCATCAAAGGCCGGGACAGGGGGAAACACCATATATTTT. Translation gives CASSPSKAGTGGNTIYF.

The chain is built from TRBV30 and TRBJ1-1; D may be TRBD1 (5 bases). V was clipped by 3 bases and J by 2 bases, with 10 bases between them. The CDR3 is 13 residues long. The V gene's germline CDR1 is GTSNPN and CDR2 SVGIG (reference sequence). The CDR3 region is CAWSAQENTEAFF. In nucleotides, the CDR3 is TGTGCCTGGAGCGCACAGGAAAACACTGAAGCTTTCTTT.

This clonotype was seen a handful of times. The chain carries TRBV27 and TRBJ2-1; TRBD2 matches at 10 bases. The CDR3 totals 16 residues. J lost 4 bases, V lost 4 bases, and 7 bases had no gene match. CDR1 and CDR2 (germline): MNHEY, SMNVEV (reference sequence). The CDR3 loop is CASSSILAGEYNEQFF. CDR3 DNA: TGTGCCAGCAGTTCCATTCTAGCGGGGGAATACAATGAGCAGTTCTTC.

This clonotype was seen a few times. The rearrangement joins TRBV15 to TRBJ1-6; 10 nucleotides align to TRBD1. The CDR3 extends over 15 amino acids. Per the germline V gene, CDR1 is LNHNV and CDR2 is YYDKDF (reference sequence). V shed 1 base, J shed 10 bases, and the junction held 4 bases outside the gene matches. CDR3 in DNA: TGTGCCACCAGCAGAGGACAGGGGGCAAGGTCACCCCTCCACTTT. As protein: CATSRGQGARSPLHF.

This clonotype was picked up a small number of times. The chain has TRBV20-1 and TRBJ2-7; D tentatively fits TRBD1 or TRBD2 (5 bases each). V was clipped by 0 bases and J by 9 bases, with 9 bases between them. In germline, CDR1 is DFQATT, CDR2 SNEGSKA (reference sequence). This CDR3 has 11 residues. CDR3 loop: CSARESGPQYF. The CDR3 DNA sequence: TGCAGTGCTAGAGAGTCGGGACCGCAGTACTTC.

A few counts support this clonotype. The gene calls are TRBV12-3 or TRBV12-4 and TRBJ1-5; the D is unclear. Trimming left V 2 bases short and J 3 bases short, with 11 bases between. The CDR3 length is 15 residues. The CDR3 spells CASSLSGEFNQPQHF. The CDR3 coding sequence is TGTGCCAGCAGTTTAAGTGGGGAGTTCAATCAGCCCCAGCATTTT.

V usage is TRBV3-1 and J usage is TRBJ2-7; 8 bases are shared with TRBD1. The V segment lost 5 bases and the J segment 4 bases; nucleotides outside the gene matches: 10. Germline-derived CDR1 and CDR2 are LGHDT and YNNKEL (reference sequence). CDR3 length: 15 residues. The CDR3: CASSDGQGKGYEQYF. The CDR3 bases are TGTGCCAGCAGCGATGGACAGGGAAAGGGGTACGAGCAGTACTTC.

This chain links TRBV9 with TRBJ1-1; D remains ambiguous. The CDR3 covers 14 residues. In germline, CDR1 is SGDLS, CDR2 YYNGEE. Trimming took 0 bases from V and 7 from J, leaving 13 bases between them. CDR3 amino acids: CASSVGMISGEAFF. In DNA, the CDR3 is TGTGCCAGCAGCGTAGGTATGATATCTGGTGAAGCTTTCTTT.

This clonotype came up a few times. The chain is built from TRBV6-5 and TRBJ2-7; D is unresolved. V was clipped by 0 bases and J by 7 bases, with 16 bases between them. This CDR3 region has 15 residues. In germline, CDR1 is MNHEY, CDR2 SVGAGI. The CDR3 protein is CASSYSSWGSGEQYF. The CDR3 DNA is TGTGCCAGCAGTTACTCGTCGTGGGGTTCTGGTGAGCAGTACTTC.

This clonotype appeared a few times. The rearrangement joins TRBV2 to TRBJ1-5; TRBD1 is a possible D gene (5 bases). The V end was cut by 4 bases, the J end by 5 bases, with 12 bases between. The CDR3 loop spans 14 amino acids. Germline CDR1 and CDR2: SNHLY and FYNNEI. The CDR3: CASSGTGRDQPQHF. CDR3 DNA: TGTGCCAGCAGTGGGACGGGACGGGATCAGCCCCAGCATTTT.

This clonotype was seen a handful of times. This rearrangement joins TRBV5-1 to TRBJ2-7; D may be TRBD1 (5 bases). CDR1 and CDR2 (germline): SGHRS, YFSETQ. V was cut by 7 bases and J by 0 bases, with 14 bases left in between. This CDR3 is built from 14 residues. The CDR3 coding sequence is TGCGCCAGCCGCCCATGGGGCGGCTCCTACGAGCAGTACTTC. Amino acids: CASRPWGGSYEQYF.

The CDR3 here is CASSPYSSAASYEQYF. In DNA, the CDR3 is TGTGCCAGCAGCCCCTACTCTAGCGCGGCGTCCTACGAGCAGTACTTC. The gene calls are TRBV7-2 and TRBJ2-7; a possible D gene is TRBD2 (6 bases). The germline V and J ends were trimmed by 5 bases and 1 base, with 18 bases remaining between them. Germline loops: CDR1 SGHTA, CDR2 FQGNSA. The CDR3 is 16 amino acids. Drawing the rest from reference TRBV7-2 and TRBJ2-7, the complete variable domain is GAGVSQSPSNKVTEKGKDVELRCDPISGHTALYWYRQSLGQGLEFLIYFQGNSAPDKSGLPSDRFSAERTGGSVSTLTIQRTQQEDSAVYLCASSPYSSAASYEQYFGPGTRLTVT.

This clonotype was detected many times. The chain joins TRBV6-1 to TRBJ2-3; D gene ambiguous. Trimming pared 6 bases from V and 1 base from J, leaving 8 bases between. Germline V gene lookup returns CDR1 MNHNS and CDR2 SASEGT. This CDR3 is 13 amino acids long. CDR3 in amino acids: CASSDRGTDTQYF. CDR3 DNA: TGTGCCAGCAGCGACCGAGGCACAGATACGCAGTATTTT.

The CDR3 sequence: CASSLVVRNTEAFF. The CDR3 DNA is TGTGCCAGCAGCTTAGTAGTCCGGAACACTGAAGCTTTCTTT. The rearrangement uses TRBV7-2 and TRBJ1-1; D is unclear. CDR3 length equals 14 residues. Germline CDR1 reads SGHTA; CDR2 reads FQGNSA. V was pared by 1 base and J by 1 base, with 7 bases between.

CDR3 sequence (DNA): TGCAGTGCTAGAGACCGACGCGGGGGAAACACCATATATTTT. Protein product: CSARDRRGGNTIYF. The J gene is TRBJ1-3, the V gene TRBV20-1; the D is unclear. The V and J ends lost 0 bases and 4 bases respectively, with 10 bases between them. The CDR3 totals 14 residues. CDR1 DFQATT and CDR2 SNEGSKA come from the germline V gene (reference sequence).